This TCR beta chain was observed in a study of technical replicates of blood from a handful of donors. This clone was detected only a few times. The table came from immunoSEQ multiplex PCR; TCRdb's copy has only in-frame clones and leaves some out. The sample has 81,000 or so clones, 96% seen once. The origin of this receptor is a human donor in good health. Specimen: T cells isolated from PBMCs.

The CDR3 here is CASSLNTIYF. The CDR3 DNA reads as TGTGCCAGCTCTTTAAACACCATATATTTT. This rearrangement joins TRBV2 to TRBJ1-3, with D unresolved. V was trimmed by 8 bases and J by 6 bases, leaving 5 bases between them. Germline lookup yields CDR1 SNHLY and CDR2 FYNNEI. This CDR3 comprises 10 residues.